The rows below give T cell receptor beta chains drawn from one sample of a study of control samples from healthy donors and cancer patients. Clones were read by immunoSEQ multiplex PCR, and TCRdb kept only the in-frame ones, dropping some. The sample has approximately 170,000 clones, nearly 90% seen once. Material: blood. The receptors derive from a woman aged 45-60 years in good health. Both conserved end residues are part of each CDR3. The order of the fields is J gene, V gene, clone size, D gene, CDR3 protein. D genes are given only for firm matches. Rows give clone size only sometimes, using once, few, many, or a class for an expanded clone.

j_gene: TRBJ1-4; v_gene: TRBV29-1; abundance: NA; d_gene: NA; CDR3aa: CSADLGEKLFF
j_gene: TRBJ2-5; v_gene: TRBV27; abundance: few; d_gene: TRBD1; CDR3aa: CASWTRQGRQTQYF
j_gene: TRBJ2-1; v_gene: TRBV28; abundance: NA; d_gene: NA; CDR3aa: CASSFLGSSYNEQFF
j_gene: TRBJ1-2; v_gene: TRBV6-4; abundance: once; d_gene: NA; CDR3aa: CASSDGVKVTF
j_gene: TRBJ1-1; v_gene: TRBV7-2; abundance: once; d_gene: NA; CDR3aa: CASSLAPPDTAAEAFF
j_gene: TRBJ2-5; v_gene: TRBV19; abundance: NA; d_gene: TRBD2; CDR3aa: CASSPRGLAGEVGTQYF
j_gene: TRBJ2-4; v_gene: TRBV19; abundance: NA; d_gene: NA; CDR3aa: CASRGRPSAKNIQYF
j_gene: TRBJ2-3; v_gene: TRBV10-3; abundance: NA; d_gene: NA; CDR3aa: CAISESVGTDTQYF
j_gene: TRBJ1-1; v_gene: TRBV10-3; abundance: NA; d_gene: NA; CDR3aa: CAISGGGNTEAFF
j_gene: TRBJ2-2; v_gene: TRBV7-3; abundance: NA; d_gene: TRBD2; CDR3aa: CASSLAGGVAGELFF
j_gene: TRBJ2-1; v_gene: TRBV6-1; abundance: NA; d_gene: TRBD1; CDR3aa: CASSNPGQALNEQFF
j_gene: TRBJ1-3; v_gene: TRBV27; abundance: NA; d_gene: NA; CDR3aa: CASSSAGTLGSGNTIYF
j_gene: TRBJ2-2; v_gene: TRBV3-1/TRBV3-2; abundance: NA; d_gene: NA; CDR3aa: CASSQDPGELFF
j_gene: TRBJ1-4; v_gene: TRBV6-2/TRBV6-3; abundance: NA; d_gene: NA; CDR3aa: CASSYRHRDEKLFF
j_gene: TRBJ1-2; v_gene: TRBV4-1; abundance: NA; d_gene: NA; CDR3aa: CASSQDSDRLYGYTF
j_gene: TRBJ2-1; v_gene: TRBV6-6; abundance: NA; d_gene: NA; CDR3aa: CASSYRAAEQFF
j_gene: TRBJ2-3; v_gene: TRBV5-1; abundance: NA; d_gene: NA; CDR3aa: CASKKTSHTDTQYF
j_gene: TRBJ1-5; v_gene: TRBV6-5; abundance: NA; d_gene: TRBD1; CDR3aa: CASRGGGGNQPQHF
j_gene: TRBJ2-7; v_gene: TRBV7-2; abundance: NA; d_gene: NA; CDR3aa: CASSLGGPAYEQYF
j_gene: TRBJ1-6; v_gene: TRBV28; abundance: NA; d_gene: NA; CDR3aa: CASSRPPQALHF
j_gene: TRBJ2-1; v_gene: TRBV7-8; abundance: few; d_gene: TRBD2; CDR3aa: CASSSWGAGGENEQFF
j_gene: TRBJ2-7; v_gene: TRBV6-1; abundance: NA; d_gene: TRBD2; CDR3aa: CASSEVLAAITYEQYF
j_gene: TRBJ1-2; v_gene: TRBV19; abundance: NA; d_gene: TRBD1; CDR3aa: CASKDRGNYGYTF
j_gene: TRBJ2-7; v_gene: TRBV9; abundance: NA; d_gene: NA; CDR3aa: CASSPSGGSYYEQYF
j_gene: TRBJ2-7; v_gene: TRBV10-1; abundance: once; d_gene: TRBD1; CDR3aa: CASSERQGAYEQYF
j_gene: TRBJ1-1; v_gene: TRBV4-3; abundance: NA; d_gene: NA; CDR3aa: CASSQILDTEAFF
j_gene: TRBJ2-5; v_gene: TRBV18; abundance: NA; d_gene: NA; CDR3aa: CASSPKETQYF
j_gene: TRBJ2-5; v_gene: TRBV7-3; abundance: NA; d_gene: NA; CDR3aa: CASSVGRKETQYF
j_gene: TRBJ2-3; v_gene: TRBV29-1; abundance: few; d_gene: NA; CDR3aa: CSVEVGGTDTQYF
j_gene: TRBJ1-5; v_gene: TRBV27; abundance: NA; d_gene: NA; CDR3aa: CASSIRPGNQPQHF
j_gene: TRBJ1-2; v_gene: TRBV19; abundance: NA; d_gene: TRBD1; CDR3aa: CASSIALVTGAGGYTF
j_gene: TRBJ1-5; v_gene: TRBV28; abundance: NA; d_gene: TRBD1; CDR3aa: CASSRQGQGNQPQHF
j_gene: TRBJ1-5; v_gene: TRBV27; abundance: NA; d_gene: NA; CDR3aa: CASSFAAFQPQHF
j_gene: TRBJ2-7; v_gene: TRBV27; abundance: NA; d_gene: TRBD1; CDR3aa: CASSLRGGRGYEQYF
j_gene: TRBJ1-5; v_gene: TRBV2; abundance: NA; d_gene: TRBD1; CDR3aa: CASGQGVQPQHF
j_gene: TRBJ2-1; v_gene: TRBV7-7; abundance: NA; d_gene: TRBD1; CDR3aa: CASSFGTASYNEQFF
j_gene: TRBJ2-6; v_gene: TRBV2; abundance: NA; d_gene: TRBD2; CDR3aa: CASTSWGDYSGANVLTF
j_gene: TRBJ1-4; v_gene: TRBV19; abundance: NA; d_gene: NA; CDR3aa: CASSITSATNEKLFF
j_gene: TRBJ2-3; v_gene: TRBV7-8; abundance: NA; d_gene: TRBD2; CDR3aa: CASSFGGIPTDTQYF
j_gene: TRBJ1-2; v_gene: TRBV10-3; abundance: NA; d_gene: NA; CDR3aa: CAISDNTAYGYTF
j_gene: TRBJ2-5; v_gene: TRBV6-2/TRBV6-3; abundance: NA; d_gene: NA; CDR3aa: CASSYVLGGLQETQYF
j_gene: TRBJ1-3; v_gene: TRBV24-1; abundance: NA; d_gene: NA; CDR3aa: CATSDPGRVNTIYF
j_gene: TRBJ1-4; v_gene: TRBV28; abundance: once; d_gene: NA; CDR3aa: CASRPTIGSTNEKLFF
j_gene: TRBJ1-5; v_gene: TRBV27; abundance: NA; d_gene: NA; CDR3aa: CASSTSDSNQPQHF
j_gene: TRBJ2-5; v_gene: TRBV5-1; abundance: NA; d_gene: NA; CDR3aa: CASSLARGGETQYF
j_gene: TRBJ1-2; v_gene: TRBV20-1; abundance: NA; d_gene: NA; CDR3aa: CSATARVGYTF
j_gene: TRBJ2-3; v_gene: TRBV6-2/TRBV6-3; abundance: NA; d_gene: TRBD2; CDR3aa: CASSYSIAELAAHNTDTQYF
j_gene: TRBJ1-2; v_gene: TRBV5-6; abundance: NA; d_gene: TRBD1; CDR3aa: CASSNRDRVRVYGYTF
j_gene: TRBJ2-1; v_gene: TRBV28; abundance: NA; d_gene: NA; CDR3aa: CASSLSGVGGARFF
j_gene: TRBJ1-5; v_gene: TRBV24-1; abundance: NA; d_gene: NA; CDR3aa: CATSDPGRPHQPQHF
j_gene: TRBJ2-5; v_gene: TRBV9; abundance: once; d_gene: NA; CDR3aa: CASSATEQETQYF
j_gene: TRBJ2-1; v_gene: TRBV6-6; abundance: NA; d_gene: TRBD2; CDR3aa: CASTTGGNEQFF
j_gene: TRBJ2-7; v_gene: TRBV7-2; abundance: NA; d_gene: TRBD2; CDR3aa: CASSLRYGRAVGEQYF
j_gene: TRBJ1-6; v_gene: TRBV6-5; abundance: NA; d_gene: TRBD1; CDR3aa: CASRVLRQGPSPLHF
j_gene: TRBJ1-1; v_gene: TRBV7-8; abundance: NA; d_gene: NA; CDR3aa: CASSLGGGVFNTEAFF
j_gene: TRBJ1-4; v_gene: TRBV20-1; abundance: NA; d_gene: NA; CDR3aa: CSASTFRREKLFF
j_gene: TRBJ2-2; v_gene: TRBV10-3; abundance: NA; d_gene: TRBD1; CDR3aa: CAIRGTANTGELFF
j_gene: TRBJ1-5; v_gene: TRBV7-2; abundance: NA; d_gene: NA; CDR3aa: CASSFQWNQPQHF
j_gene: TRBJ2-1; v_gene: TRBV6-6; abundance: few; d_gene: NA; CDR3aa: CASTPGDSFGGNEQFF
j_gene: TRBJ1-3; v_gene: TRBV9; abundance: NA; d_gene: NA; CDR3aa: CASSVGSAIFSGNTIYF